This paragraph covers one T cell receptor (beta chain) sequence. No antigen is known for it. The sample is drawn from a study of CD8+ T cells in alopecia areata. Study results and limitations: The study also sequences resident alphabeta T cells of normal skin in scalp samples. For lesional scalp, especially alopecia totalis/universalis, clonality was higher than in normal scalp.

The authors extracted RNA and reverse transcribed it into cDNA as the sequencing template. Sequencing was performed with immunoSEQ multiplex PCR; in TCRdb, only in-frame clones are kept and a portion is missing. The sample has about 110,000 clones, about 60% seen once; the top ten hold roughly 25%. Germline V gene sequence: CDR1 SQVTM, CDR2 ANQGSEA. V gave up 5 bases and J gave up 5 bases; unmatched junction bases: 12. The CDR3 runs 15 residues. This receptor was identified in a human donor with alopecia areata. V is TRBV29-1 and J is TRBJ2-3, with 8 bases matching TRBD2. The sample taken for sequencing was NKG2D-low CD8+ T cells sorted from blood. The CDR3 region is CSVRPGLGPLDTQYF. The CDR3 bases are TGCAGCGTTCGACCGGGACTAGGACCCCTAGATACGCAGTATTTT.